Below, 14 T cell receptor beta chains from the same sample are listed, as sequenced in a study of cytomegalovirus exposure and HLA in healthy donors. The primer mix had 60 Vbeta and 13 Jbeta primers. Clones were read by immunoSEQ multiplex PCR, and TCRdb kept only the in-frame ones, dropping some. The profile shows about 190,000 clones, around nine tenths of them singletons. The specimen sequenced was PBMCs. Every receptor here comes from a woman under 30 in good health and CMV-seronegative.

The J gene is TRBJ2-2, the V gene TRBV6-4; maybe TRBD1 (6 bases). This CDR3 has 15 residues. Germline values: CDR1 MRHNA, CDR2 SNTAGT. Between the trimmed V and J ends, which lost 6 bases and 1 base, there was a span of 12 bases. The CDR3 nucleotides are TGTGCCAGCAGCCGACAGGCGCGGAACACCGGGGAGCTGTTTTTT. Translation: CASSRQARNTGELFF.

A few counts support this clone. The CDR3 loop reads CASSWGSGSYEQYF. For the CDR3, the DNA is TGCGCCAGCAGCTGGGGGAGCGGGAGCTACGAGCAGTACTTC. The chain joins TRBV5-1 to TRBJ2-7, with 8 bases that match TRBD2. The CDR3 sequence is 14 residues long. Germline V lookup: CDR1 SGHRS, CDR2 YFSETQ. V shed 3 bases, J shed 3 bases, and the junction held 5 bases outside the gene matches.

V gene TRBV11-3 combines with J gene TRBJ1-2; D uncertain. Germline V gene sequence: CDR1 SGHNT, CDR2 YENEEA. Deletions cut 1 base from V and 4 bases from J, with 10 bases between. The CDR3 is 14 residues long. CDR3 residues: CASSLAGLSYGYTF. In DNA form, the CDR3 reads TGTGCCAGCAGCTTAGCTGGACTGAGCTATGGCTACACCTTC. Based on the CDR3 plus reference TRBV11-3 and TRBJ1-2, the full variable domain is EAGVVQSPRYKIIEKKQPVAFWCNPISGHNTLYWYLQNLGQGPELLIRYENEEAVDDSQLPKDRFSAERLKGVDSTLKIQPAELGDSAVYLCASSLAGLSYGYTFGSGTRLTVV.

The chain uses TRBV5-1 and TRBJ1-4; 7 positions match TRBD1. From germline, CDR1 is SGHRS and CDR2 YFSETQ. The CDR3 loop spans 14 amino acids. V was clipped by 0 bases and J by 4 bases; unmatched bases: 0. The CDR3, as DNA: TGCGCCAGCAGCTTGGACAGGGGTAATGAAAAACTGTTTTTT. This translates into CASSLDRGNEKLFF.

The rearrangement uses TRBV18 and TRBJ2-3, with TRBD2 matching 11 bases. V lost 1 base, J lost 6 bases, and 3 bases stayed unmatched. This CDR3 is built from 15 residues. CDR1 is KGHSH, CDR2 LQKENI, per germline. The CDR3 DNA is TGTGCCAGCTCACCACGAACTAGCGGGAGCGATACGCAGTATTTT. This gives the protein CASSPRTSGSDTQYF.

The chain carries TRBV27 and TRBJ1-2, with 7 bases that match TRBD1. The CDR3 is 14 amino acids. Per the germline V gene, CDR1 is MNHEY and CDR2 is SMNVEV (reference sequence). With V trimmed by 4 bases and J by 8 bases, 10 bases remained unmatched. CDR3 DNA sequence: TGTGCCAGCAGTTCCCTCCTGACAGGGACCGGCTACACCTTC. Its translation is CASSSLLTGTGYTF.

The V call is TRBV5-4, the J call TRBJ1-1; 8 bases match TRBD1. J was trimmed by 4 bases and V by 5 bases; bases with no gene match: 4. This CDR3 has 13 residues. CDR1 is SGHNT, CDR2 YYREEE, per germline (reference sequence). CDR3: CASRPTGGTEAFF. The CDR3 DNA follows: TGTGCCAGCAGACCCACAGGGGGCACTGAAGCTTTCTTT. Full variable domain (remainder filled in from reference TRBV5-4 and TRBJ1-1): ETGVTQSPTHLIKTRGQQVTLRCSSQSGHNTVSWYQQALGQGPQFIFQYYREEENGRGNFPPRFSGLQFPNYSSELNVNALELDDSALYLCASRPTGGTEAFFGQGTRLTVV.

The rearrangement uses TRBV5-1 and TRBJ1-3; 9 nucleotides align to TRBD1. Germline-derived CDR1 and CDR2 are SGHRS and YFSETQ. This CDR3 is built from 15 residues. Losses at the gene ends were 3 bases for V and 3 bases for J; bases not matched to a gene: 4. This chain's CDR3 is CASSSTGGNGNTIYF. The DNA for the CDR3 is TGCGCCAGCAGCTCGACAGGGGGAAATGGAAACACCATATATTTT.

As DNA, the CDR3 is TGCGCCAGCAGCCCTCCGGGGCCGGGACAGGGGGCGCAGGCAGCTTTCTTT. This encodes CASSPPGPGQGAQAAFF. V gene TRBV4-1 combines with J gene TRBJ1-1; 12 bases agree with TRBD1. This CDR3 spans 17 amino acids. The trim removed 4 bases at V and 10 bases at J, leaving 16 bases unmatched. Germline CDR1 and CDR2: MGHRA and YSYEKL.

This clone occurred once. The CDR3 region has the DNA TGTGCCAGTAGTCATCAGGCCTCCTACACTGAAGCTTTCTTT. Protein product: CASSHQASYTEAFF. The V gene is TRBV19, the J gene TRBJ1-1; unclear D gene. Trimming removed 5 bases from V and 3 bases from J, with 13 bases in between. The CDR3 runs to 14 residues. Germline V gene sequence: CDR1 LNHDA, CDR2 SQIVND (reference sequence).

V gene TRBV27 combines with J gene TRBJ2-7, with 7 nucleotides matching TRBD2. The V gene end was trimmed by 2 bases and the J gene end by 6 bases; junction bases not matched to a gene: 10. The CDR3 is made up of 15 amino acids. CDR1 and CDR2 (germline): MNHEY, SMNVEV (reference sequence). As DNA, the CDR3 is TGTGCCAGCAGTTTAAGTGGGAGGGCCTCGCCCGAGCAGTACTTC. Translated, it gives CASSLSGRASPEQYF.

The genes are TRBV6-6 and TRBJ1-1; tentatively, D is TRBD1 (6 bases). V shed 6 bases and J shed 8 bases, with 13 bases lying between them. Germline V gives CDR1 MNHNY, CDR2 SVGAGI (reference sequence). This CDR3 region has 12 residues. The DNA for the CDR3 is TGTGCCAGCAGCACACAGGGTAGGGAAGCTTTCTTT. It is translated as CASSTQGREAFF.

V and J are TRBV6-1 and TRBJ2-5, with 8 bases identical to TRBD1. CDR1 MNHNS and CDR2 SASEGT come from the germline V gene. The CDR3 totals 13 residues. V gave up 6 bases and J gave up 5 bases; unmatched junction bases: 5. The CDR3, as DNA: TGTGCCAGCAGCCGGACAGGGATGGAGACCCAGTACTTC. Translation: CASSRTGMETQYF.

The gene calls are TRBV6-6 and TRBJ2-2, with 7 bases that match TRBD1. This CDR3 region has 16 residues. The J segment lost 5 bases and the V segment lost 7 bases, leaving 13 bases of the junction unmatched. Germline loops: CDR1 MNHNY, CDR2 SVGAGI (reference sequence). The CDR3 region has the DNA TGTGCCAGCAAAATGTTGGACAGGAGAAGAACCGGGGAGCTGTTTTTT. Protein: CASKMLDRRRTGELFF.